A single sample gave rise to the 20 T cell receptor beta chains below, sequenced in a study of blood T cell repertoires in COVID-19. TCRdb's table, derived via immunoSEQ multiplex PCR, lists solely in-frame clones and lacks some. There are approximately 140,000 clones in the sample; less than 90% occur only once, and 1.4% lies in the top ten. The sequenced material came from peripheral blood. The source is a man between 60 and 75 years old with acute or convalescent COVID-19.

In its sample, this clone was seen a few times. CDR3: CASSLNYEQYF. The DNA for the CDR3 is TGTGCCAGCAGCCTTAACTACGAGCAGTACTTC. The chain employs TRBV11-2 and TRBJ2-7; D call uncertain. Trimming shortened V by 5 bases and J by 3 bases, and 5 bases separated the two germline ends. This CDR3 has 11 residues. From germline, CDR1 is SGHAT and CDR2 FQNNGV.

The V gene is TRBV9, the J gene TRBJ1-1; 9 bases map to TRBD1. Trimming removed 2 bases from V and 10 bases from J; junction bases left unmatched: 12. This CDR3 is 15 amino acids long. Germline V gene data show CDR1 as SGDLS and CDR2 as YYNGEE. The CDR3 is CASSVSGTGLRGAFF. DNA of the CDR3: TGTGCCAGCAGCGTCAGCGGGACAGGGCTTAGGGGAGCTTTCTTT.

V usage is TRBV5-1 and J usage is TRBJ2-7, with D unresolved. Trimming took off 0 bases at V and 0 bases at J, with 7 bases between the two ends. Germline lookup yields CDR1 SGHRS and CDR2 YFSETQ. The CDR3 is 14 residues long. CDR3 nucleotide sequence: TGCGCCAGCAGCTTGGCCCCGGGCTCCTACGAGCAGTACTTC. Amino acids: CASSLAPGSYEQYF.

The chain has TRBV5-4 and TRBJ2-5; D ambiguous. Per the germline V gene, CDR1 is SGHNT and CDR2 is YYREEE (reference sequence). This CDR3 is 14 amino acids long. The V and J ends lost 1 base and 0 bases respectively, with 7 bases between them. The chain's CDR3 is CASSLWANQETQYF. The CDR3, as DNA: TGTGCCAGCAGCTTGTGGGCTAACCAAGAGACCCAGTACTTC.

V gene TRBV15 combines with J gene TRBJ2-3; 8 bases agree with TRBD1. The CDR3 is 16 amino acids. Looked up from germline, CDR1 is LNHNV and CDR2 is YYDKDF (reference sequence). Trimming cost V 0 bases and J 4 bases; bases outside gene matches: 6. CDR3 DNA: TGTGCCACCAGCAGAGAACGGAGACAGGGGTCAGATACGCAGTATTTT. This gives the protein CATSRERRQGSDTQYF.

The chain is built from TRBV7-5 and TRBJ1-3; the table assigns TRBD1, which was not confirmed against the DNA. TRBV7-5 is a pseudogene. The length of the CDR3 is 21 residues. CDR3 loop: CVRSLYLFFIDSKGVGNTIYF. The CDR3, as DNA: TGTGTCAGAAGCTTATATCTTTTTTTCATCGACAGTAAGGGTGTGGGAAACACCATATATTTT.

The V gene is TRBV9, the J gene TRBJ2-1; D is uncertain. The V gene lost 5 bases and the J gene lost 0 bases, with 18 bases spanning the gap. Per germline, CDR1 SGDLS and CDR2 YYNGEE. CDR3 length: 17 residues. The CDR3 reads CASSEGERLLSYNEQFF. In DNA form, the CDR3 reads TGTGCCAGCAGTGAAGGCGAACGACTTCTCTCCTACAATGAGCAGTTCTTC.

The gene calls are TRBV14 and TRBJ2-1, with 7 bases aligning to TRBD1. The germline V gene has CDR1 SGHDN and CDR2 FVKESK. Germline trimming cut 4 bases from V and 2 bases from J; bases unmatched to any gene: 5. The CDR3 totals 15 residues. The DNA of the CDR3 is TGTGCCAGCAGCCGCAACAGGGGCCCCTACAATGAGCAGTTCTTC. This sequence encodes CASSRNRGPYNEQFF.

The chain employs TRBV5-1 and TRBJ2-6; unclear D gene. V was pared by 4 bases and J by 0 bases, with 20 bases between. The germline V gene encodes CDR1 SGHRS and CDR2 YFSETQ. The CDR3 consists of 19 residues. Here the CDR3 DNA reads TGCGCCAGCAGCCACGAAAGAGGCTTTAGAAGCTCTGGGGCCAACGTCCTGACTTTC. Translation gives CASSHERGFRSSGANVLTF.

The chain carries TRBV9 and TRBJ2-3; D uncertain. CDR3 length: 14 residues. Trimming pared 1 base from V and 0 bases from J, leaving 6 bases between. Germline V gene sequence: CDR1 SGDLS, CDR2 YYNGEE. DNA for the CDR3: TGTGCCAGCAGCGTAAGAGGAAGCACAGATACGCAGTATTTT. As protein: CASSVRGSTDTQYF.

This chain connects TRBV11-1 to TRBJ2-3; 12 positions agree with TRBD2. Germline CDR1 reads SGHAT; CDR2 reads FQDESV (reference sequence). The J segment lost 3 bases and the V segment lost 5 bases, leaving 3 bases of the junction unmatched. CDR3 length: 15 residues. The CDR3 is CASSPGLAGTDTQYF. The CDR3 bases are TGTGCCAGCAGCCCAGGACTAGCGGGGACAGATACGCAGTATTTT. Looking up the rest from reference TRBV11-1 and TRBJ2-3 gives the full variable domain: EAEVAQSPRYKITEKSQAVAFWCDPISGHATLYWYRQILGQGPELLVQFQDESVVDDSQLPKDRFSAERLKGVDSTLKIQPAELGDSAMYLCASSPGLAGTDTQYFGPGTRLTVL.

The genes are TRBV19 and TRBJ2-5; 11 bases fit TRBD1. The V and J ends lost 5 bases and 5 bases, in that order; junction bases with no gene match: 4. Germline loops: CDR1 LNHDA, CDR2 SQIVND (reference sequence). The CDR3 is 14 amino acids. CDR3 protein: CASSDWTGGETQYF. The CDR3 DNA reads as TGTGCCAGTAGTGACTGGACAGGGGGCGAGACCCAGTACTTC.

This clone was recorded once. The CDR3 region is CASSEYGPGGCTF. The DNA for the CDR3 is TGTGCCAGCAGTGAATATGGACCAGGGGGGTGCACCTTC. This sequence joins TRBV25-1 and TRBJ1-2, with 7 positions matching TRBD1. V lost 0 bases, J lost 13 bases, and 8 bases stayed unmatched. CDR1 MGHDK and CDR2 SYGVNS come from the germline V gene. The CDR3 is made up of 13 amino acids.

This chain uses TRBV5-1 with TRBJ2-5; 11 bases are shared with TRBD2. Trimming cost V 4 bases and J 3 bases; bases outside gene matches: 5. The CDR3 is 15 amino acids. The germline V gene has CDR1 SGHRS and CDR2 YFSETQ. CDR3 region: CASSTGLAVKETQYF. The CDR3 nucleotides are TGCGCCAGCAGCACGGGACTAGCGGTGAAAGAGACCCAGTACTTC. Together with reference TRBV5-1 and TRBJ2-5, the CDR3 gives the full variable domain: KAGVTQTPRYLIKTRGQQVTLSCSPISGHRSVSWYQQTPGQGLQFLFEYFSETQRNKGNFPGRFSGRQFSNSRSEMNVSTLELGDSALYLCASSTGLAVKETQYFGPGTRLLVL.

The chain combines TRBV6-5 with TRBJ2-2; perhaps TRBD1 as D (6 bases). Germline values: CDR1 MNHEY, CDR2 SVGAGI. V was pared by 5 bases and J by 8 bases, with 15 bases between. The CDR3 runs to 14 residues. CDR3 in amino acids: CASSPTGPGGELFF. CDR3 sequence (DNA): TGTGCCAGCAGTCCAACAGGGCCGGGGGGGGAGCTGTTTTTT.

The chain carries TRBV24-1 and TRBJ1-5, with D unclear. The V and J ends lost 1 base and 6 bases respectively, with 6 bases between them. The CDR3 covers 13 residues. Looked up from germline, CDR1 is KGHDR and CDR2 is SFDVKD. CDR3 bases: TGTGCCACCAGTGATTTCCAATCTCAGCCCCAGCATTTT. It codes for CATSDFQSQPQHF.

The rearrangement joins TRBV6-6 to TRBJ2-3; tentatively, D is TRBD1 (5 bases). CDR3 size: 15 residues. CDR1 and CDR2 (germline): MNHNY, SVGAGI (reference sequence). V lost 0 bases to trimming and J lost 4 bases, with 11 bases between them. As DNA, the CDR3 is TGTGCCAGCAGTTACTCGCAGGGTCGGCCAGATACGCAGTATTTT. This translates into CASSYSQGRPDTQYF.

The gene calls are TRBV5-1 and TRBJ2-2; TRBD2 matches 11 bases. CDR3 length equals 16 residues. Germline values: CDR1 SGHRS, CDR2 YFSETQ. J was trimmed by 1 base and V by 2 bases; bases with no gene match: 1. CDR3 coding DNA: TGCGCCAGCAGCTTACTAGCGGGGGTGAACACCGGGGAGCTGTTTTTT. It translates to CASSLLAGVNTGELFF. Full variable domain (rest looked up from reference TRBV5-1 and TRBJ2-2): KAGVTQTPRYLIKTRGQQVTLSCSPISGHRSVSWYQQTPGQGLQFLFEYFSETQRNKGNFPGRFSGRQFSNSRSEMNVSTLELGDSALYLCASSLLAGVNTGELFFGEGSRLTVL.

The rearrangement joins TRBV12-3 or TRBV12-4 to TRBJ1-1; no reliable D call. The CDR3 runs to 11 residues. V was pared by 3 bases and J by 6 bases, with 5 bases between. CDR3 in DNA: TGTGCCAGCAGTTTCCGGTCTGAAGCTTTCTTT. Residues: CASSFRSEAFF.

This chain links TRBV5-1 with TRBJ1-2; D remains unclear. This CDR3 is built from 14 residues. The germline gives CDR1 SGHRS, CDR2 YFSETQ. Trimming removed 2 bases at V and 6 bases at J, with 14 bases between. This CDR3 reads CASSFRAEGDGYTF. In DNA, the CDR3 is TGCGCCAGCAGCTTTCGGGCTGAGGGCGATGGCTACACCTTC.